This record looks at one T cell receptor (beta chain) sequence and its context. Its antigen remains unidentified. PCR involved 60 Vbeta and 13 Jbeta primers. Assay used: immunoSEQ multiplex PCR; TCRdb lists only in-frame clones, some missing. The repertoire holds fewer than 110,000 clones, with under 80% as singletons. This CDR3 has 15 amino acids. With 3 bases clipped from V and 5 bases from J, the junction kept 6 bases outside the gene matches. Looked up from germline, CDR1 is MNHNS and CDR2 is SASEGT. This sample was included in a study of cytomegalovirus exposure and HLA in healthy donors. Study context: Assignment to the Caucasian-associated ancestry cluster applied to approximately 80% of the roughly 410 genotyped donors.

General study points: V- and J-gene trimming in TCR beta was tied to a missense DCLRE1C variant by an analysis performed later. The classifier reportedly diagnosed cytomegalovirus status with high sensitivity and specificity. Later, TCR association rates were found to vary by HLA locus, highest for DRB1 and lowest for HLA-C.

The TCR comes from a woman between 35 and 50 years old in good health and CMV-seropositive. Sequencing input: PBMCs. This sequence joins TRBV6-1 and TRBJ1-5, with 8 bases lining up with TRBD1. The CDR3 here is CASSDRGRADQPQHF. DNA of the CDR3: TGTGCCAGCAGTGACAGGGGGCGGGCGGATCAGCCCCAGCATTTT.